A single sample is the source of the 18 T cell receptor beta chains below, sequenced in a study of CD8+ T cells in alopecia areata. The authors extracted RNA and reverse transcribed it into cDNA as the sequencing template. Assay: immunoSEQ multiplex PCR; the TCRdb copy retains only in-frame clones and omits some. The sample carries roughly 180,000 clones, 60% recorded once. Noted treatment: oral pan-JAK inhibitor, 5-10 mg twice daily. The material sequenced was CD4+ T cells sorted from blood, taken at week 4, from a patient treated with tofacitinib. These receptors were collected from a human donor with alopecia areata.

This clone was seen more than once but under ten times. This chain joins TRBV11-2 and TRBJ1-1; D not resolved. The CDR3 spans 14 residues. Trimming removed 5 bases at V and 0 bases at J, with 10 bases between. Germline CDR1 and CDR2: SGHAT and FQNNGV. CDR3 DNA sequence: TGTGCCAGCAGCCCCGGACGGATGAACACTGAAGCTTTCTTT. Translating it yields CASSPGRMNTEAFF.

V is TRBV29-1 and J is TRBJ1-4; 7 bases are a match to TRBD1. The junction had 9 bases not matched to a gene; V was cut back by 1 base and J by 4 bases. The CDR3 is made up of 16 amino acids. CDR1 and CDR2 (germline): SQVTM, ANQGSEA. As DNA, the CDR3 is TGCAGCGTTGAAGCTTACCGACAGGGTTATAATGAAAAACTGTTTTTT. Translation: CSVEAYRQGYNEKLFF.

CDR3 coding DNA: TGTGCCAGCAGCCTGGGCCGCTCCTACGAGCAGTACTTC. Its translation: CASSLGRSYEQYF. This chain joins TRBV5-4 and TRBJ2-7, with D uncertain. Germline values: CDR1 SGHNT, CDR2 YYREEE (reference sequence). The germline V and J ends were trimmed by 4 bases and 0 bases, with 8 bases remaining between them. The CDR3 sequence is 13 residues long.

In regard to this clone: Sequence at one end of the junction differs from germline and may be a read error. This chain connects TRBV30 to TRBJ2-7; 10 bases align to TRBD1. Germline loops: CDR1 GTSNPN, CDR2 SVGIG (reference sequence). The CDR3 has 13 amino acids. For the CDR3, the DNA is TGTGCCTGGAGTGTAGGGGACAGGGGCCGCCTGGAGTTC. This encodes CAWSVGDRGRLEF. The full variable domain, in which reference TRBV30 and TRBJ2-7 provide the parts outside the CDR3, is SQTIHQWPATLVQPVGSPLSLECTVEGTSNPNLYWYRQAAGRGLQLLFYSVGIGQISSEVPQNLSASRPQDRQFILSSKKLLLSDSGFYLCAWSVGDRGRLEFGPGTRLTVT.

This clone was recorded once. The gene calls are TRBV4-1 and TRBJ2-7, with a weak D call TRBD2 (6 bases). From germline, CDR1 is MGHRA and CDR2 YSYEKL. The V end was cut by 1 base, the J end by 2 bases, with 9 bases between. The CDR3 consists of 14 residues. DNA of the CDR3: TGCGCCAGCAGCCAAGCGGAGGGGCCCTACGAGCAGTACTTC. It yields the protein CASSQAEGPYEQYF.

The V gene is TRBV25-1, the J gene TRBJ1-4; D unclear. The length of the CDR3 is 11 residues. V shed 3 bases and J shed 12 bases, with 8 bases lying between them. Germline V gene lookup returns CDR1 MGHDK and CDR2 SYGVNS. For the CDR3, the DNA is TGTGCCAGCAGTGATCCGGACCAACTGTTTTTT. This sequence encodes CASSDPDQLFF.

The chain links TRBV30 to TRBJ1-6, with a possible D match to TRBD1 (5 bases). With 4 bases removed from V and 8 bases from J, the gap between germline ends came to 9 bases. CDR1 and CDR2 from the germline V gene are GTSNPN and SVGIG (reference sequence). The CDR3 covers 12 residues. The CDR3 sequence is CAWTGIDSPLHF. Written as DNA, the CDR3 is TGTGCCTGGACAGGGATAGATTCACCCCTCCACTTT.

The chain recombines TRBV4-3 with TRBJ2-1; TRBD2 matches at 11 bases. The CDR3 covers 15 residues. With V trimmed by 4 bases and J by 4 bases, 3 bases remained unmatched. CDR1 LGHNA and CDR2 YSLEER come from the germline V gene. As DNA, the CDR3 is TGCGCCAGCAGCCCGGGACTAGCGGAATACAATGAGCAGTTCTTC. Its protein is CASSPGLAEYNEQFF.

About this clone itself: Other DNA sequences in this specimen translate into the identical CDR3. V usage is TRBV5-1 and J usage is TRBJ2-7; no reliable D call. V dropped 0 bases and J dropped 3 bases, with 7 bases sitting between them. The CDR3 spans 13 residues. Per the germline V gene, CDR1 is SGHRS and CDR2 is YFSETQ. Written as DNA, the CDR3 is TGCGCCAGCAGCTTGGAAGGGCTCTACGAGCAGTACTTC. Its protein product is CASSLEGLYEQYF.

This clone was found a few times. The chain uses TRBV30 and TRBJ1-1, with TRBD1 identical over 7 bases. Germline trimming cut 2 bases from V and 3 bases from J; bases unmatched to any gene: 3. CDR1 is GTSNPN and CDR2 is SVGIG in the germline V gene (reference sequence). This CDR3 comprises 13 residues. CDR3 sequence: CAWSKGAYTEAFF. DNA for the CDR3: TGTGCCTGGAGTAAGGGGGCTTACACTGAAGCTTTCTTT.

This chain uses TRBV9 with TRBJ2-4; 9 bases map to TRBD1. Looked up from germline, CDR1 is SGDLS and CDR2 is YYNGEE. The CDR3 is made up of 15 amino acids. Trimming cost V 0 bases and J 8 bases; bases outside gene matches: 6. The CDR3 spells CASSVDRDRADIQYF. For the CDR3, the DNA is TGTGCCAGCAGCGTAGATCGGGACAGGGCTGACATTCAGTACTTC.

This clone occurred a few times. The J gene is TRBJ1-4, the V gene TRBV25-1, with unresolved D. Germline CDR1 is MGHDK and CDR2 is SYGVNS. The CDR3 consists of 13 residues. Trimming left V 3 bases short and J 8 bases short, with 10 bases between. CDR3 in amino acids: CASSEGGGEKLFF. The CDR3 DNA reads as TGTGCCAGCAGTGAGGGAGGCGGGGAAAAACTGTTTTTT.

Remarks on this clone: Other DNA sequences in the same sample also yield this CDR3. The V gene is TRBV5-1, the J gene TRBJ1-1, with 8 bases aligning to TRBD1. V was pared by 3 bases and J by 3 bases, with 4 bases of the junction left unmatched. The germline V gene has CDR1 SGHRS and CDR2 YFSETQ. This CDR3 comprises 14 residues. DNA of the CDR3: TGCGCCAGCAGCTCACAGGGGGGAGACACTGAAGCTTTCTTT. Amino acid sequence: CASSSQGGDTEAFF.

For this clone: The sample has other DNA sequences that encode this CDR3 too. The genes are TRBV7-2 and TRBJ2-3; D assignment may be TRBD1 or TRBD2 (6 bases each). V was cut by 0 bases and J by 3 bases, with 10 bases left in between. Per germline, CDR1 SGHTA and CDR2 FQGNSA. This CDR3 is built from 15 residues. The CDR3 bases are TGTGCCAGCAGCTTAGCGGGGGGCAGGACAGATACGCAGTATTTT. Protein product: CASSLAGGRTDTQYF.

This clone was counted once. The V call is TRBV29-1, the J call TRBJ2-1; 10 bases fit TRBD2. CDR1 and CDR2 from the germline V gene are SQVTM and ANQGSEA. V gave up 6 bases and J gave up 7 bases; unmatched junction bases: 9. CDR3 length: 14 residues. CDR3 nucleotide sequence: TGCAGCGTAATCAGAGCGGGGGGGCTTAATGAGCAGTTCTTC. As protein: CSVIRAGGLNEQFF.

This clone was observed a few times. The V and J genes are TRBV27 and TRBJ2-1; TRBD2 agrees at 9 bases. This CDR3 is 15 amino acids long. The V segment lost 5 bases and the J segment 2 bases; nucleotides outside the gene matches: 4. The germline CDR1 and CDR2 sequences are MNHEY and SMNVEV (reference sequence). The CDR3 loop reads CASSLLAGAYNEQFF. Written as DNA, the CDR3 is TGTGCCAGCAGTCTCTTAGCGGGGGCCTACAATGAGCAGTTCTTC.

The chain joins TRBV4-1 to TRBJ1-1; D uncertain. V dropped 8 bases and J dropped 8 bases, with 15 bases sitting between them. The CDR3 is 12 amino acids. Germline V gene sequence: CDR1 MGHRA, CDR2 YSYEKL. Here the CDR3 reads CASAEVGMEAFF. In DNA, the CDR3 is TGCGCCAGCGCCGAAGTCGGCATGGAAGCTTTCTTT.

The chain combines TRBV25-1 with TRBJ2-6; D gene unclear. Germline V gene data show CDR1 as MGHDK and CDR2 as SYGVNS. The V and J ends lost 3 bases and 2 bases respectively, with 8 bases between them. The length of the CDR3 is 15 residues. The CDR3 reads CASSDPGAGANVLTF. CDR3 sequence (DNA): TGTGCCAGCAGTGACCCCGGTGCTGGGGCCAACGTCCTGACTTTC.